This T cell receptor (beta chain) was observed in a study of PD-L1 blockade in urothelial cancer. In the study overall: Blood samples contained a median 141,255 T cells. Regarding the study as a whole: When pretreatment blood TCR clonality was below the median, it predicted better survival.

Regarding this clone: Antigen unknown.

Produced via immunoSEQ multiplex PCR; TCRdb's table is partial and in-frame only. The sample yields roughly 84,000 clones, about four fifths seen once. CDR3 length: 14 residues. The germline gives CDR1 SGHTA, CDR2 FQGNSA. The V end lost 1 base, the J end lost 5 bases, and 11 bases lay between the germline ends. This sample comprised PBMCs, obtained around atezolizumab (anti-PD-L1) treatment. The receptor was derived from a man in his 70s with urothelial cancer. The chain recombines TRBV7-2 with TRBJ2-5; weak D call: TRBD2 (5 bases). Here the CDR3 reads CASSLVASRETQYF. The CDR3 coding sequence is TGTGCCAGCAGCTTAGTGGCTAGCCGCGAGACCCAGTACTTC.